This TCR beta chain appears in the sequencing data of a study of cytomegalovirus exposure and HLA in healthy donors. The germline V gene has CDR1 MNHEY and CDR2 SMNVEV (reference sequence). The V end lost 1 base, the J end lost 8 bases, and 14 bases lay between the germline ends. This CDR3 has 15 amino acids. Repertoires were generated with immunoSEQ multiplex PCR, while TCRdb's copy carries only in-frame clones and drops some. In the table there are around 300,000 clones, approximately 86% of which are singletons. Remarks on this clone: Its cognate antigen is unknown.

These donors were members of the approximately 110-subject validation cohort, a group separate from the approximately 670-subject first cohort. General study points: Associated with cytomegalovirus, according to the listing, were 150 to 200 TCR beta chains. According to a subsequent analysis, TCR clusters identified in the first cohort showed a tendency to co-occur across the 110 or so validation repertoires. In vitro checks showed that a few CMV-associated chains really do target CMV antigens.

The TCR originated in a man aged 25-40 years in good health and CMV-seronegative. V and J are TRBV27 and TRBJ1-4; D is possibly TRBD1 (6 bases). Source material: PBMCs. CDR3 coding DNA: TGTGCCAGCAGTTTATTCTCAGGGGATGGAGAAAAACTGTTTTTT. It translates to CASSLFSGDGEKLFF.